This TCR beta chain was found in a study of spatial heterogeneity in lung cancer. Study overall: Detection consistently yielded more beta chains than alpha chains. Whole-study results and caveats: Circulating ubiquitous expanded tumor TCRs were observed more frequently at resection than at follow-up.

This clonotype was picked up many times. Its antigen is as yet unknown. Time point reported: sample taken at primary tumor resection. Unsorted whole RNA samples from tumor, nontumor lung or frozen PBMC were sequenced. The donor group consisted of under 90 patients who had untreated, early-stage non-small cell lung cancer. A distinct unique molecular identifier was carried by each TCR cDNA molecule. MiXCR, run by TCRdb on the 5' RACE reads, gives a single entry per CDR3 protein. Among 5,400 or so distinct CDR3 sequences listed, 20% to 30% were seen once. Germline lookup yields CDR1 KGHSH and CDR2 LQKENI. This CDR3 contains 16 residues. Unmatched junction bases numbered 5, after V lost 5 bases and J lost 1 base.

The chain carries TRBV18 and TRBJ2-7; 13 positions agree with TRBD2. This clonotype was sampled from a male donor with early-stage non-small cell lung cancer. The source material was PBMCs, sampled at surgery. In DNA, the CDR3 is TGTGCCAGCTCATCCCGACTAGCGGGGGGTTCCTACGAGCAGTACTTC. Its protein is CASSSRLAGGSYEQYF.